This record covers a single T cell receptor beta chain. The germline CDR1 and CDR2 sequences are SGHTA and FQGNSA. The CDR3 is 15 residues long. Between the trimmed V and J ends, which lost 3 bases and 1 base, there was a span of 9 bases. Seattle-derived patients entered the study during active infection and were followed longitudinally. In the authors' methods: Researchers report that nucleated cell counts were estimated from reference gene primer amplification. The assay was immunoSEQ multiplex PCR, and TCRdb's table has in-frame clones only and misses some. V, J and clone size are those of that table, while D and trimming were read from the DNA. This table holds roughly 60,000 clones, about 80% found once. This sample was included in a study of blood T cell repertoires in COVID-19. Study information: Whether acute or convalescent, the COVID-19 samples came from the United States, Italy and Spain. T cells, B-cell-depleted T cells, or PBMCs supplied cDNA or gDNA.

The receptor's source is a man older than 75 with COVID-19, enrolled during active disease. Sequencing was done on a sample of peripheral blood. The chain links TRBV7-2 to TRBJ1-4; D is perhaps TRBD1 (6 bases). The CDR3 region is CASSFQGRTNEKLFF. The CDR3 nucleotides are TGTGCCAGCAGCTTTCAGGGGAGAACTAATGAAAAACTGTTTTTT.